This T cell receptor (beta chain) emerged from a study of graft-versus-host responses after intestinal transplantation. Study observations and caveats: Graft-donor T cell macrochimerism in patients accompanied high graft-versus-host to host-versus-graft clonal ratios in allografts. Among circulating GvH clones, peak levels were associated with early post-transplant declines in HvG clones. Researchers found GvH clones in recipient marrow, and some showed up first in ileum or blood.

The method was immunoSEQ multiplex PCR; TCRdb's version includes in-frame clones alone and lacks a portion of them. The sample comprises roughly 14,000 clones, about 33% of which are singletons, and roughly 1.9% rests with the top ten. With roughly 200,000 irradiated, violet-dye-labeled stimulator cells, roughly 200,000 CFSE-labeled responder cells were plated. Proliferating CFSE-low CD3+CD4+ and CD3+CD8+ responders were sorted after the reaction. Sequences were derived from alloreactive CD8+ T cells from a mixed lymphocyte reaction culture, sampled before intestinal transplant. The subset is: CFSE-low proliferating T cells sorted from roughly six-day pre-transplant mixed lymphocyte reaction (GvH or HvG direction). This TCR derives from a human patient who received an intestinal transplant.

Here the CDR3 reads CSVEFGGGGYNEQFF. CDR3 in DNA: TGCAGCGTTGAATTCGGTGGGGGGGGCTACAATGAGCAGTTCTTC. The chain employs TRBV29-1 and TRBJ2-1, with 7 bases aligning to TRBD2. Germline V gives CDR1 SQVTM, CDR2 ANQGSEA. This CDR3 has 15 amino acids. V shed 2 bases and J 3 bases; nucleotides not matched to a gene: 7.